What follows is one T cell receptor beta chain and its context. Its antigen remains unknown. Repertoires were generated with immunoSEQ multiplex PCR, while TCRdb's copy carries only in-frame clones and drops some. The sample lists about 130,000 clones, approximately 92% occurring once. This record belongs to a study of T cell responses to AZD1222 COVID-19 vaccine. Notes on the study in general: Reportedly, nearly half the spike-specific TCRs target unmutated variant regions.

Analysis merged second doses at about 4 or about 12 weeks. CDR1 is SGHAT and CDR2 is FQNNGV in the germline V gene. With 4 bases removed from V and 1 base from J, the gap between germline ends came to 7 bases. The CDR3 is made up of 13 amino acids. The receptor was derived from an adult who received the AZD1222 COVID-19 vaccine. Sequences were derived from peripheral blood, sampled 28 days after the second AZD1222 dose. The chain is built from TRBV11-2 and TRBJ1-2, with D possibly being TRBD1 (5 bases). This chain's CDR3 is CASSWGLNYGYTF. CDR3 nucleotides: TGTGCCAGCAGCTGGGGACTTAACTATGGCTACACCTTC.